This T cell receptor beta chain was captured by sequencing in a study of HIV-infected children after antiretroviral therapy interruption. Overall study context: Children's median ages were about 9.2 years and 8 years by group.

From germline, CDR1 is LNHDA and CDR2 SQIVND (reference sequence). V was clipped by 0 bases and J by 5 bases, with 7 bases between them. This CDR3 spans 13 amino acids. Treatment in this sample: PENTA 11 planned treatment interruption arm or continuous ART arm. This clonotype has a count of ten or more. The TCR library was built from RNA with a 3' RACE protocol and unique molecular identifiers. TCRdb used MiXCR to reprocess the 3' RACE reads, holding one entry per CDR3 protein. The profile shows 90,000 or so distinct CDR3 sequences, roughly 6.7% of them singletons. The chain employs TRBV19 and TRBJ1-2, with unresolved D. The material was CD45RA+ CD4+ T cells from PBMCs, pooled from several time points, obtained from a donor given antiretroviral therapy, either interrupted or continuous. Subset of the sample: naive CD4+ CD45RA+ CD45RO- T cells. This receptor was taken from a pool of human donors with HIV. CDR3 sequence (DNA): TGTGCCAGTAGTATAGAGGGCGGATATGGCTACACCTTC. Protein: CASSIEGGYGYTF.